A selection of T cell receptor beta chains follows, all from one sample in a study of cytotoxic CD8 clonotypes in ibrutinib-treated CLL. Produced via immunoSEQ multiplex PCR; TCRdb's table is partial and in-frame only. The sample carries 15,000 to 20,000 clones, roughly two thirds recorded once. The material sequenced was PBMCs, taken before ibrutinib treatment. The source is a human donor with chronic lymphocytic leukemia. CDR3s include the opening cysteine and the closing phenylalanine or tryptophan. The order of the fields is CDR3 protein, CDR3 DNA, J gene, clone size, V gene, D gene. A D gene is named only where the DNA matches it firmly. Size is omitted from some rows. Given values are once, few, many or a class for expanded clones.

CASINGDGYTF	TGTGCCAGCATCAACGGGGATGGCTACACCTTC	TRBJ1-2	.	TRBV7-9	.
CASSYLTGGGNEQFF	TGTGCCAGCAGCTACCTGACAGGGGGCGGCAATGAGCAGTTCTTC	TRBJ2-1	.	TRBV7-2	TRBD1
CASSQSPGRNTGELFF	TGTGCCAGCAGCCAATCTCCGGGACGGAACACCGGGGAGCTGTTTTTT	TRBJ2-2	.	TRBV7-3	.
CASSFGGSNSPLHF	TGCGCCAGCAGCTTCGGGGGATCTAATTCACCCCTCCACTTT	TRBJ1-6	.	TRBV5-1	.
CASGLKVEQYF	TGTGCTAGTGGCCTCAAAGTCGAGCAGTACTTC	TRBJ2-7	.	TRBV12-5	.
CATTEGGGAKTEQYF	TGTGCCACCACCGAGGGAGGCGGGGCCAAGACCGAGCAGTACTTC	TRBJ2-7	.	TRBV6-5	.
CASSSGENAQGKTQYF	TGTGCCAGCAGCTCTGGGGAAAACGCCCAGGGAAAGACCCAGTACTTC	TRBJ2-5	.	TRBV11-3	.
CASSLHRRADEKLFF	TGCGCCAGCAGCTTGCACCGCAGGGCCGATGAAAAACTGTTTTTT	TRBJ1-4	.	TRBV5-1	.
CASSLLRGGQETQYF	TGCGCCAGCAGCTTGTTGCGGGGGGGCCAAGAGACCCAGTACTTC	TRBJ2-5	.	TRBV5-1	TRBD2
CASSIGWQSNEQFF	TGTGCCAGTAGTATCGGGTGGCAATCCAATGAGCAGTTCTTC	TRBJ2-1	.	TRBV19	.
CASSLRASVPGELFF	TGTGCCAGCAGTTTAAGGGCTAGCGTTCCCGGGGAGCTGTTTTTT	TRBJ2-2	few	TRBV28	.
CASSGTVNTEAFF	TGCGCCAGCAGTGGGACAGTGAACACTGAAGCTTTCTTT	TRBJ1-1	.	TRBV10-2	.
CASSPDRVSYEQYF	TGTGCCAGCAGCCCGGACAGGGTTTCCTACGAGCAGTACTTC	TRBJ2-7	.	TRBV7-3	TRBD1
CASALTGNTEAFF	TGTGCTAGTGCCCTGACAGGGAACACTGAAGCTTTCTTT	TRBJ1-1	.	TRBV12-5	.
CASSSGQGRNQPQHF	TGTGCCAGCAGCTCCGGACAGGGGCGGAATCAGCCCCAGCATTTT	TRBJ1-5	.	TRBV7-2	TRBD1
CASSAVGGGTSTDTQYF	TGTGCCAGCAGTGCCGTCGGGGGGGGTACAAGCACAGATACGCAGTATTTT	TRBJ2-3	.	TRBV6-1	TRBD2
CSARQYNEQFF	TGCAGTGCTAGACAGTACAATGAGCAGTTCTTC	TRBJ2-1	.	TRBV20-1	.
CASSPSSYEQYF	TGTGCCAGCAGCCCTTCATCCTACGAGCAGTACTTC	TRBJ2-7	.	TRBV11-2	.
CASSSYRDGPYEQYF	TGTGCCAGCAGTTCTTACCGGGACGGGCCCTACGAGCAGTACTTC	TRBJ2-7	.	TRBV11-3	.
CASSLLEGGLGDEQFF	TGTGCCAGCAGCTTATTGGAAGGGGGTCTAGGCGATGAGCAGTTCTTC	TRBJ2-1	.	TRBV7-8	.
CASSLEAGLYNEQFF	TGTGCCAGCAGCTTAGAAGCAGGGTTGTACAATGAGCAGTTCTTC	TRBJ2-1	.	TRBV7-3	.
CTSSATSLCTSRANVLTF	TGCACCAGCAGCGCTACCAGTTTGTGCACAAGTCGGGCCAACGTCCTGACTTTC	TRBJ2-6	.	TRBV1	.
CASTLLRGETQYF	TGTGCCAGCACCTTACTCAGGGGAGAGACCCAGTACTTC	TRBJ2-5	once	TRBV6-6	.
CASSVVGGGQVLKTQYF	TGTGCCAGCAGCGTAGTCGGTGGGGGGCAGGTACTTAAGACCCAGTACTTC	TRBJ2-5	.	TRBV9	.
CASSPRGTREGSEKLFF	TGCGCCAGCAGCCCCCGGGGTACAAGGGAGGGGAGCGAAAAACTGTTTTTT	TRBJ1-4	few	TRBV4-3	.
CASSFVGTDTQYF	TGTGCCAGCAGCTTCGTGGGAACAGATACGCAGTATTTT	TRBJ2-3	.	TRBV7-3	.
CASSVDSHSGNTIYF	TGTGCCAGCAGCGTTGACAGCCACTCTGGAAACACCATATATTTT	TRBJ1-3	.	TRBV9	.
CATQGASNTEAFF	TGTGCCACCCAGGGGGCCTCGAACACTGAAGCTTTCTTT	TRBJ1-1	.	TRBV18	TRBD1
CASSDTSSGNTIYF	TGTGCCAGCAGCGACACGAGCTCTGGAAACACCATATATTTT	TRBJ1-3	few	TRBV5-4	.
CASSQEGVQGKNTGELFF	TGCGCCAGCAGCCAAGAAGGGGTACAGGGGAAGAACACCGGGGAGCTGTTTTTT	TRBJ2-2	.	TRBV4-1	TRBD1
CASSLALGTEAFF	TGTGCCAGCAGCTTAGCGCTAGGGACTGAAGCTTTCTTT	TRBJ1-1	few	TRBV7-2	.
CASMGQISGNTIYF	TGTGCCAGTATGGGCCAGATCTCTGGAAACACCATATATTTT	TRBJ1-3	.	TRBV19	.
CASSVDAGGTEAFF	TGTGCCAGCAGCGTAGATGCCGGAGGGACTGAAGCTTTCTTT	TRBJ1-1	few	TRBV9	.
CASSQETSLSGANVLTF	TGTGCCAGCAGCCAAGAAACATCCCTCTCTGGGGCCAACGTCCTGACTTTC	TRBJ2-6	.	TRBV4-2	.
CASSQDGTATLATNEKLFF	TGCGCCAGCAGCCAAGACGGGACGGCCACCCTTGCAACTAATGAAAAACTGTTTTTT	TRBJ1-4	.	TRBV4-1	.
CASSILGPGGRETQYF	TGTGCCAGCAGCATATTGGGACCGGGGGGCAGAGAGACCCAGTACTTC	TRBJ2-5	.	TRBV7-2	.